A single sample is the source of the 20 T cell receptor beta chains below, sequenced in a study of blood T cell repertoires in COVID-19. Profiling relied on immunoSEQ multiplex PCR, and the TCRdb table lists in-frame clones only, not all of them. The sample lists 60,000 to 80,000 clones, around 89% occurring once. The sample was peripheral blood. Receptor source: a woman in her seventies with acute or convalescent COVID-19.

The rearrangement uses TRBV7-8 and TRBJ1-3; 7 nucleotides line up with TRBD1. The CDR3 loop spans 18 amino acids. Germline CDR1 reads SGHVS; CDR2 reads FQNEAQ. V was clipped by 3 bases and J by 0 bases; unmatched bases: 11. This CDR3 reads CASSFMSTGLSSGNTIYF. CDR3 sequence (DNA): TGTGCCAGCAGCTTTATGTCGACAGGGCTGAGCTCTGGAAACACCATATATTTT.

The chain links TRBV5-1 to TRBJ1-5; 10 bases align to TRBD1. J lost 2 bases, V lost 4 bases, and 6 bases had no gene match. The CDR3 contains 16 residues. CDR1 SGHRS and CDR2 YFSETQ come from the germline V gene. CDR3 amino acids: CASSPGQGKGNQPQHF. The CDR3 DNA reads as TGCGCCAGCAGCCCGGGACAGGGGAAAGGCAATCAGCCCCAGCATTTT.

The V and J genes are TRBV5-1 and TRBJ2-2; tentative D call: TRBD2 (5 bases). The CDR3 extends over 15 amino acids. The V end was cut by 3 bases, the J end by 1 base, with 10 bases between. Germline loops: CDR1 SGHRS, CDR2 YFSETQ. The CDR3 spells CASSSLALNTGELFF. For the CDR3, the DNA is TGCGCCAGCAGCTCCCTAGCCCTGAACACCGGGGAGCTGTTTTTT.

This clone came up a few times. The chain links TRBV5-1 to TRBJ1-1, with TRBD1 identical over 8 bases. The CDR3 is 14 amino acids. V trimming: 3 bases; J trimming: 2 bases; junction bases outside the gene matches: 3. Germline CDR1 reads SGHRS; CDR2 reads YFSETQ. CDR3: CASSWTGSNTEAFF. The CDR3 bases are TGCGCCAGCAGCTGGACAGGGTCTAACACTGAAGCTTTCTTT.

The count of this clone is one. The CDR3 region is CASNQGHGYTF. The CDR3 DNA sequence: TGTGCCAGCAACCAGGGGCATGGCTACACCTTC. The chain couples TRBV9 to TRBJ1-2; TRBD1 might be the D (6 bases). The V gene lost 6 bases and the J gene lost 6 bases, with 9 bases spanning the gap. This CDR3 has 11 residues. Looked up from germline, CDR1 is SGDLS and CDR2 is YYNGEE.

The chain carries TRBV18 and TRBJ2-1, with 9 bases aligning to TRBD1. Germline CDR1 and CDR2: KGHSH and LQKENI. The junction had 3 bases not matched to a gene; V was cut back by 3 bases and J by 6 bases. CDR3 length: 14 amino acids. The CDR3 DNA reads TGTGCCAGCTCACCGGGACAGGGAAGCAATGAGCAGTTCTTC. Translated: CASSPGQGSNEQFF.

This chain connects TRBV6-5 to TRBJ2-7; TRBD1 is a possible D gene (6 bases). The germline gives CDR1 MNHEY, CDR2 SVGAGI. The CDR3 extends over 14 amino acids. Trimming left V 5 bases short and J 3 bases short, with 14 bases between. CDR3 loop: CASSPGQRNYEQYF. Written as DNA, the CDR3 is TGTGCCAGCAGTCCCGGACAGCGTAACTACGAGCAGTACTTC.

As for this clone: Other DNA sequences in the sample encode the same CDR3. The V gene is TRBV24-1, the J gene TRBJ2-7, with D possibly matching TRBD1 (6 bases). The germline CDR1 and CDR2 sequences are KGHDR and SFDVKD. This CDR3 comprises 13 residues. Between the trimmed V and J ends, which lost 3 bases and 1 base, there was a span of 6 bases. CDR3: CATSDGQSYEQYF. The CDR3 DNA reads TGTGCCACCAGTGATGGACAGTCCTACGAGCAGTACTTC.

This chain connects TRBV2 to TRBJ1-3; no clear D. CDR3 length: 11 residues. V was cut by 6 bases and J by 13 bases, with 13 bases left in between. CDR1 and CDR2 (germline): SNHLY, FYNNEI. CDR3 sequence reads: CASSPSSQIYF. The CDR3 coding sequence is TGTGCCAGCAGCCCATCGTCACAGATATATTTT.

The chain joins TRBV5-1 to TRBJ1-1, with D uncertain. Germline lookup yields CDR1 SGHRS and CDR2 YFSETQ. The CDR3 contains 14 residues. V lost 1 base, J lost 0 bases, and 7 bases lay in between. The CDR3 region has the DNA TGCGCCAGCAGCTTGTCAGGTATGAACACTGAAGCTTTCTTT. As protein: CASSLSGMNTEAFF.

V is TRBV6-5 and J is TRBJ2-3, with 7 bases fitting TRBD1. Germline V gives CDR1 MNHEY, CDR2 SVGAGI. The CDR3 runs to 14 residues. The V gene end was trimmed by 5 bases and the J gene end by 2 bases; junction bases not matched to a gene: 4. The CDR3: CASSTQGVTDTQYF. The CDR3 nucleotides are TGTGCCAGCAGTACCCAGGGGGTCACAGATACGCAGTATTTT.

The V gene is TRBV29-1, the J gene TRBJ2-7; D unresolved. The CDR3 is 12 residues long. Germline loops: CDR1 SQVTM, CDR2 ANQGSEA. V shed 3 bases and J shed 3 bases, with 9 bases lying between them. CDR3: CSVEAGRYEQYF. CDR3 coding DNA: TGCAGCGTTGAGGCTGGTCGCTACGAGCAGTACTTC.

This chain joins TRBV7-2 and TRBJ2-7; tentatively, D is TRBD2 (6 bases). The ends were cut back, 5 bases at V and 6 bases at J, with 14 bases in the middle. CDR1 SGHTA and CDR2 FQGNSA come from the germline V gene. CDR3 length: 13 residues. The CDR3 loop is CASSIPGVGEQYF. The CDR3 DNA is TGTGCCAGCAGCATCCCGGGAGTAGGCGAGCAGTACTTC.

The rearrangement joins TRBV10-3 to TRBJ2-2, with D perhaps matching TRBD1 (6 bases). Germline lookup yields CDR1 ENHRY and CDR2 SYGVKD. Trimming stripped 7 bases from V and 1 base from J, with 7 bases between. The CDR3 is made up of 13 amino acids. CDR3 nucleotides: TGTGCCATCAAACAGGGGAACACCGGGGAGCTGTTTTTT. Its protein is CAIKQGNTGELFF.

The chain is built from TRBV7-2 and TRBJ2-5, with a weak D call TRBD1 (5 bases). The CDR3 extends over 14 amino acids. CDR1 and CDR2 (germline): SGHTA, FQGNSA. The V end was cut by 5 bases, the J end by 0 bases, with 10 bases between. The CDR3 protein is CASSISGYQETQYF. CDR3 bases: TGTGCCAGCAGCATATCAGGGTACCAAGAGACCCAGTACTTC.

The chain links TRBV11-2 to TRBJ2-7, with 8 bases that match TRBD2. The germline V gene has CDR1 SGHAT and CDR2 FQNNGV. V lost 0 bases to trimming and J lost 4 bases; unmatched junction nucleotides: 2. CDR3 size: 14 residues. The CDR3 protein is CASSLEPSGYEQYF. The CDR3, as DNA: TGTGCCAGCAGCTTAGAGCCTAGCGGGTACGAGCAGTACTTC.

V and J are TRBV7-8 and TRBJ2-6, with TRBD1 identical over 8 bases. Losses at the gene ends were 5 bases for V and 4 bases for J; bases not matched to a gene: 4. CDR1 and CDR2 (germline): SGHVS, FQNEAQ. The CDR3 consists of 15 residues. The CDR3 here is CASSTTGAGANVLTF. The CDR3 DNA reads TGTGCCAGCAGCACGACAGGGGCCGGGGCCAACGTCCTGACTTTC.

The chain couples TRBV6-5 to TRBJ1-2; tentatively, D is TRBD1 (5 bases). V was shortened by 2 bases and J by 2 bases, with 12 bases between the two germline ends. The CDR3 extends over 15 amino acids. The germline V gene has CDR1 MNHEY and CDR2 SVGAGI. CDR3 bases: TGTGCCAGCAGTTACACCCCCCGGGGGAACTATGGCTACACCTTC. Translation: CASSYTPRGNYGYTF.

The chain recombines TRBV13 with TRBJ1-5; D remains unclear. Trimming left V 0 bases short and J 4 bases short, with 10 bases between. This CDR3 is built from 15 residues. Germline V gene sequence: CDR1 PRHDT, CDR2 FYEKMQ (reference sequence). CDR3 amino acids: CASSLGPGKNQPQHF. CDR3 DNA sequence: TGTGCCAGCAGCTTAGGCCCCGGGAAAAATCAGCCCCAGCATTTT.

The V call is TRBV7-9, the J call TRBJ2-3; D uncertain. This CDR3 contains 12 residues. Germline CDR1 reads SEHNR; CDR2 reads FQNEAQ (reference sequence). Trimming left V 5 bases short and J 3 bases short, with 6 bases between. The CDR3 DNA follows: TGTGCCAGCAGCCCCGAGACAGATACGCAGTATTTT. Its protein product is CASSPETDTQYF.